The rows below give T cell receptor beta chains drawn from one sample of a study of blood T cells in healthy people across ages. TCRdb reanalysed the 5' RACE reads using MiXCR and keeps one entry per CDR3 protein. Of over a million distinct CDR3 sequences in the sample, 42% were seen once. The sequenced sample consisted of blood. Receptor source: a woman between 18 and 30 years old in good health. Each CDR3 is given with its conserved first and last residue. Each record gives: D gene, V gene, CDR3 length, clone size, J gene, CDR3 protein, CDR3 DNA. The D gene is left open where the match is weak. Clone size is not always given. Where it is, it says once, few, many or a class for expanded clones.

d_gene: -; v_gene: TRBV6-2/TRBV6-3; len: 16; abundance: -; j_gene: TRBJ1-1; CDR3aa: CASRLGRDRMNTEAFF; CDR3nt: TGTGCCAGCAGACTAGGACGGGATCGGATGAACACTGAAGCTTTCTTT
d_gene: TRBD1; v_gene: TRBV29-1; len: 15; abundance: -; j_gene: TRBJ2-7; CDR3aa: CSVSDTGTGTDEQYF; CDR3nt: TGCAGCGTTTCGGATACCGGGACAGGGACGGACGAGCAGTACTTC
d_gene: -; v_gene: TRBV12-3/TRBV12-4; len: 14; abundance: few; j_gene: TRBJ1-2; CDR3aa: CASRIQDGPYGYTF; CDR3nt: TGTGCCAGCAGGATTCAGGACGGCCCCTATGGCTACACCTTC
d_gene: -; v_gene: TRBV7-8; len: 13; abundance: few; j_gene: TRBJ2-5; CDR3aa: CASSPDAKETQYF; CDR3nt: TGTGCCAGCAGCCCGGACGCCAAAGAGACCCAGTACTTC
d_gene: TRBD2; v_gene: TRBV6-2/TRBV6-3; len: 14; abundance: few; j_gene: TRBJ2-7; CDR3aa: CASRSTSGSYEQYF; CDR3nt: TGTGCCAGCCGATCAACTAGCGGGAGCTACGAGCAGTACTTC
d_gene: TRBD2; v_gene: TRBV20-1; len: 13; abundance: few; j_gene: TRBJ2-1; CDR3aa: CSARPAGGNEQFF; CDR3nt: TGCAGTGCTAGACCAGCGGGGGGGAATGAGCAGTTCTTC
d_gene: TRBD2; v_gene: TRBV14; len: 19; abundance: few; j_gene: TRBJ2-1; CDR3aa: CASSQGAASGSPFYNEQFF; CDR3nt: TGTGCCAGCAGCCAAGGTGCGGCGAGCGGGAGCCCCTTCTACAATGAGCAGTTCTTC
d_gene: TRBD1; v_gene: TRBV6-5; len: 13; abundance: -; j_gene: TRBJ1-4; CDR3aa: CASRGQPNEKLFF; CDR3nt: TGTGCCAGCAGGGGACAGCCTAATGAAAAACTGTTTTTT
d_gene: -; v_gene: TRBV24-1; len: 11; abundance: few; j_gene: TRBJ1-2; CDR3aa: CATSDPYGYTF; CDR3nt: TGTGCCACCAGTGACCCATATGGCTACACCTTC
d_gene: -; v_gene: TRBV15; len: 15; abundance: -; j_gene: TRBJ2-3; CDR3aa: CATSRDLAPADTQYF; CDR3nt: TGTGCCACCAGCAGAGATCTAGCGCCGGCAGATACGCAGTATTTT
d_gene: -; v_gene: TRBV20-1; len: 13; abundance: -; j_gene: TRBJ2-7; CDR3aa: CSARVTADYEQYF; CDR3nt: TGCAGTGCTAGAGTGACAGCGGACTACGAGCAGTACTTC
d_gene: TRBD2; v_gene: TRBV9; len: 16; abundance: -; j_gene: TRBJ2-7; CDR3aa: CASSVDGGGGSYEQYF; CDR3nt: TGTGCCAGCAGCGTAGATGGTGGCGGGGGTTCCTACGAGCAGTACTTC
d_gene: TRBD1; v_gene: TRBV5-1; len: 14; abundance: -; j_gene: TRBJ2-7; CDR3aa: CASSTSGQVYEQYF; CDR3nt: TGCGCCAGCAGCACCTCGGGACAGGTCTACGAGCAGTACTTC
d_gene: TRBD1; v_gene: TRBV7-2; len: 17; abundance: few; j_gene: TRBJ1-6; CDR3aa: CASSLVLARGGNSPLHF; CDR3nt: TGTGCCAGCAGCTTAGTGCTCGCCAGGGGGGGTAATTCACCCCTCCACTTT